What follows are 25 T cell receptor beta chains derived from one specimen sequenced in a study of shared clonotypes between healthy human individuals. Assay used: immunoSEQ multiplex PCR; TCRdb lists only in-frame clones, some missing. The profile shows around 1.1 million clones, 70% to 80% of them singletons. The sample comprised memory CD4+ T cells from PBMCs. Subset of the sample: CD45RA-negative fraction. The receptors shown here come from a man between 18 and 35 years old in good health. Some clones in this sample may be carry-over from other donors' samples.

V and J are TRBV11-3 and TRBJ1-1; TRBD1 matches 8 bases. The germline V gene has CDR1 SGHNT and CDR2 YENEEA. The CDR3 loop spans 14 amino acids. V trimming: 5 bases; J trimming: 1 base; junction bases outside the gene matches: 3. The CDR3 reads CASSPGGTNTEAFF. CDR3 DNA: TGTGCCAGCAGCCCAGGGGGCACGAACACTGAAGCTTTCTTT.

The chain links TRBV27 to TRBJ2-7; D call uncertain. The germline V and J ends were trimmed by 5 bases and 2 bases, with 16 bases remaining between them. CDR3 length equals 15 residues. In germline, CDR1 is MNHEY, CDR2 SMNVEV (reference sequence). The CDR3 nucleotides are TGTGCCAGCAGTAGGGTGGGAAGGGTGCCCTACGAGCAGTACTTC. This sequence encodes CASSRVGRVPYEQYF.

In its sample, this clone was seen once. The same CDR3 is also encoded by other DNA sequences in this sample. The chain uses TRBV28 and TRBJ2-5; 8 bases are a match to TRBD2. The CDR3 sequence is 15 residues long. The germline V gene encodes CDR1 MDHEN and CDR2 SYDVKM. V lost 0 bases, J lost 2 bases, and 2 bases stayed unmatched. The DNA of the CDR3 is TGTGCCAGCAGTTTATGGACGGGAGGGCAAGAGACCCAGTACTTC. Translating it yields CASSLWTGGQETQYF. Full variable domain (remainder filled in from reference TRBV28 and TRBJ2-5): DVKVTQSSRYLVKRTGEKVFLECVQDMDHENMFWYRQDPGLGLRLIYFSYDVKMKEKGDIPEGYSVSREKKERFSLILESASTNQTSMYLCASSLWTGGQETQYFGPGTRLLVL.

The gene calls are TRBV29-1 and TRBJ2-7; D is possibly TRBD2 (6 bases). Looked up from germline, CDR1 is SQVTM and CDR2 is ANQGSEA. V was pared by 5 bases and J by 5 bases, with 10 bases between. The CDR3 length is 11 residues. CDR3 sequence reads: CSVRRGDEQYF. The CDR3 DNA sequence: TGCAGCGTTAGGCGCGGGGACGAGCAGTACTTC.

There are a few counts of this clone. The rearrangement joins TRBV14 to TRBJ1-5; D is perhaps TRBD1 (6 bases). The CDR3 length is 16 residues. Trimming stripped 3 bases from V and 1 base from J, with 13 bases between. Germline lookup yields CDR1 SGHDN and CDR2 FVKESK. CDR3 bases: TGTGCCAGCAGCCAGAACAGGGTTGGGAGCAATCAGCCCCAGCATTTT. It encodes CASSQNRVGSNQPQHF.

This clone was counted a few times. The chain combines TRBV2 with TRBJ1-5, with a tentative D call TRBD1 (5 bases). The V gene's germline CDR1 is SNHLY and CDR2 FYNNEI. The V and J ends lost 2 bases and 2 bases respectively, with 10 bases between them. CDR3 size: 15 residues. As DNA, the CDR3 is TGTGCCAGCAGTGAATCGGGGACGGGCAATCAGCCCCAGCATTTT. Its translation is CASSESGTGNQPQHF.

This sequence joins TRBV2 and TRBJ1-5, with 7 positions matching TRBD1. The germline V gene encodes CDR1 SNHLY and CDR2 FYNNEI. Trimming removed 6 bases from V and 3 bases from J; junction bases left unmatched: 8. The CDR3 length is 15 residues. The CDR3 coding sequence is TGTGCCAGCAGGACCGGGACAGCTAACAATCAGCCCCAGCATTTT. Translated: CASRTGTANNQPQHF.

The chain links TRBV27 to TRBJ2-3, with 11 nucleotides matching TRBD2. CDR1 is MNHEY, CDR2 SMNVEV, per germline (reference sequence). The CDR3 covers 14 residues. V gave up 3 bases and J gave up 10 bases; unmatched junction bases: 6. This chain's CDR3 is CASSLPGLAAPQYF. CDR3 nucleotides: TGTGCCAGCAGTTTGCCGGGACTAGCGGCTCCGCAGTATTTT.

The chain is built from TRBV4-2 and TRBJ2-1; 7 bases match TRBD2. This CDR3 has 16 residues. The ends lost 3 bases at V and 4 bases at J; junction bases unmatched: 9. Per germline, CDR1 LGHNA and CDR2 YNFKEQ. The CDR3 spells CASSHGAGERYNEQFF. Here the CDR3 DNA reads TGTGCCAGCAGCCATGGCGCGGGAGAACGATACAATGAGCAGTTCTTC.

This clone was seen a few times. Germline and junction disagree at one end, which may indicate a read error. DNA of the CDR3: TGTGCCAGCAGCCTGGAGACACCCTCCCACGAGCAGTACTTC. Translated, it gives CASSLETPSHEQYF. The chain uses TRBV7-9 and TRBJ2-7; no clear D gene. The germline gives CDR1 SEHNR, CDR2 FQNEAQ (reference sequence). The CDR3 extends over 14 amino acids.

Details on this clone: Other DNA variants within this sample encode the same CDR3. CDR3 nucleotides: TGCGCCAGCAGCTTGGGGCTAGCTTTCTACAATGAGCAGTTCTTC. Its translation: CASSLGLAFYNEQFF. V and J are TRBV5-1 and TRBJ2-1; a weak D match, TRBD2 (5 bases). Germline assignment: CDR1 SGHRS and CDR2 YFSETQ. Trimming cost V 0 bases and J 3 bases, with 10 bases left between them. This CDR3 spans 15 amino acids.

The chain employs TRBV18 and TRBJ1-3; the D is unclear. There are 15 residues in the CDR3. With 3 bases removed from V and 0 bases from J, the gap between germline ends came to 9 bases. CDR1 is KGHSH, CDR2 LQKENI, per germline. The DNA for the CDR3 is TGTGCCAGCTCACCCATCGGTTACTCTGGAAACACCATATATTTT. Translating gives CASSPIGYSGNTIYF.

V gene TRBV7-2 combines with J gene TRBJ2-7; D possibly corresponds to TRBD2 (7 bases). V shed 5 bases and J shed 0 bases, with 14 bases lying between them. CDR1 is SGHTA, CDR2 FQGNSA, per germline. CDR3 length: 15 amino acids. Written as DNA, the CDR3 is TGTGCCAGCAGCCCATGGGGGGGGCGCTCCTACGAGCAGTACTTC. Its protein product is CASSPWGGRSYEQYF.

The chain couples TRBV10-2 to TRBJ2-1, with 13 bases identical to TRBD2. The germline V gene encodes CDR1 WSHSY and CDR2 SAAADI. Trimming cost V 6 bases and J 5 bases; bases outside gene matches: 4. The CDR3 contains 15 residues. The CDR3 DNA is TGCGCCAGCAGACGGACTAGCGGGAGAGACAATGAGCAGTTCTTC. Translated, it gives CASRRTSGRDNEQFF.

V is TRBV7-9 and J is TRBJ1-2; 10 bases agree with TRBD1. With V trimmed by 5 bases and J by 6 bases, 9 bases remained unmatched. This CDR3 contains 15 residues. Germline CDR1 is SEHNR and CDR2 is FQNEAQ (reference sequence). CDR3 region: CASSARQGASDGYTF. The CDR3 DNA follows: TGTGCCAGCAGCGCTAGACAGGGGGCTTCTGATGGCTACACCTTC.

In regard to this clone: Other DNA sequences in this sample translate to the same CDR3. The chain has TRBV18 and TRBJ2-5, with 7 bases that match TRBD2. From germline, CDR1 is KGHSH and CDR2 LQKENI. CDR3 length: 12 residues. Trimming took 3 bases from V and 5 from J; bases not matched to a gene: 0. The CDR3: CASSPGGETQYF. The DNA of the CDR3 is TGTGCCAGCTCACCGGGGGGGGAGACCCAGTACTTC.

This chain uses TRBV28 with TRBJ1-5; possibly TRBD1 for D (6 bases). CDR3 length equals 18 residues. Germline V gene data show CDR1 as MDHEN and CDR2 as SYDVKM. With 3 bases removed from V and 4 bases from J, the gap between germline ends came to 22 bases. The CDR3 reads CASSFPPRGPRTNQPQHF. In DNA form, the CDR3 reads TGTGCCAGCAGTTTTCCCCCTCGGGGGCCCCGGACAAATCAGCCCCAGCATTTT.

In this sample, this clone turned up a few times. This rearrangement joins TRBV11-2 to TRBJ2-1, with D uncertain. V lost 3 bases and J 6 bases, leaving 3 bases between the germline ends. There are 11 residues in the CDR3. Looked up from germline, CDR1 is SGHAT and CDR2 is FQNNGV. The CDR3 nucleotides are TGTGCCAGCAGCTTTTTCAATGAGCAGTTCTTC. Protein product: CASSFFNEQFF.

V usage is TRBV2 and J usage is TRBJ1-2, with D hard to call. The V gene's germline CDR1 is SNHLY and CDR2 FYNNEI. Between the trimmed V and J ends, which lost 6 bases and 1 base, there was a span of 9 bases. The length of the CDR3 is 13 residues. The CDR3 loop is CASRRDVNYGYTF. The CDR3 nucleotides are TGTGCCAGCAGACGAGACGTTAACTATGGCTACACCTTC.

V usage is TRBV28 and J usage is TRBJ1-4; a weak D match, TRBD1 (6 bases). Germline V gene lookup returns CDR1 MDHEN and CDR2 SYDVKM. The CDR3 runs 13 residues. V lost 10 bases and J lost 6, with 15 bases in between. The CDR3 here is CATTVGGDEKLFF. Here the CDR3 DNA reads TGTGCCACCACGGTAGGGGGGGATGAAAAACTGTTTTTT.

Comment on this clone: A read error is likely, as this CDR3 ends without the conserved phenylalanine or tryptophan. The DNA is left out, because the CDR3 cannot be placed on it with certainty; the CDR3 is given as TCRdb lists it. This chain links TRBV12-2 with TRBJ2-7; TRBD2 is the table's D call, not checked against the DNA. TRBV12-2 is termed a pseudogene. The CDR3 is 12 residues long, counting both termini. CDR3 residues: CASRLELLAYGS.

This clone was picked up a small number of times. The V call is TRBV29-1, the J call TRBJ2-5; the D is unclear. Gene TRBJ2-7 matches the end of the DNA better, so the J call may be wrong. The CDR3 spans 14 residues. Germline V gene lookup returns CDR1 SQVTM and CDR2 ANQGSEA. The CDR3 sequence: CSVGRSEGSYEQYF. CDR3 nucleotides: TGCAGCGTTGGTCGGTCTGAAGGCTCCTACGAGCAGTACTTC.

The V and J genes are TRBV6-6 and TRBJ1-2, with 8 bases fitting TRBD1. The trim removed 5 bases at V and 2 bases at J, leaving 10 bases unmatched. The CDR3 length is 16 residues. CDR1 is MNHNY, CDR2 SVGAGI, per germline (reference sequence). The CDR3 DNA follows: TGTGCCAGCAGTACAAACAGGGGGTCCTTAAACTATGGCTACACCTTC. As protein: CASSTNRGSLNYGYTF.

This chain joins TRBV28 and TRBJ2-3, with D perhaps matching TRBD2 (5 bases). V shed 5 bases and J shed 1 base, with 13 bases lying between them. The germline V gene has CDR1 MDHEN and CDR2 SYDVKM. The CDR3 length is 15 residues. The CDR3 coding sequence is TGTGCCAGCAGTCCCCGGAGGAAGGGCACAGATACGCAGTATTTT. This translates into CASSPRRKGTDTQYF.

The chain links TRBV5-5 to TRBJ2-5; unclear D gene. Germline V gene sequence: CDR1 SGHKS, CDR2 YYEKEE (reference sequence). The germline V and J ends were trimmed by 4 bases and 2 bases, with 9 bases remaining between them. This CDR3 is 13 amino acids long. CDR3 sequence reads: CASSIQIQETQYF. In DNA form, the CDR3 reads TGTGCCAGCAGCATACAGATTCAAGAGACCCAGTACTTC.